The rows below give T cell receptor beta chains drawn from one sample of a study of response to subunit inactivated influenza vaccine. In TCRdb, the RT-PCR reads were re-called with MiXCR into one record per CDR3 protein. This sample has roughly 700,000 distinct CDR3 sequences, with more than 11% found just once. This specimen consisted of PBMCs from blood, obtained 14 days before vaccination. Source of these receptors: a man aged 45-65 years who received an inactivated influenza vaccine. The CDR3 runs from the conserved cysteine through the conserved F or W. A D gene is named only where the DNA matches it firmly. Only some rows state a clone size, as once, few, many or a class for expanded clones.

clone_size,d_call,v_call,j_call,cdr3_aa,cdr3_nt
many,NA,TRBV6-1,TRBJ2-3,CASSEGVQRTDTQYF,TGTGCCAGCAGTGAAGGAGTCCAGCGCACAGATACGCAGTATTTT
few,NA,TRBV6-2/TRBV6-3,TRBJ2-7,CAISPSAYEQYF,TGTGCCATCAGTCCCAGCGCGTACGAGCAGTACTTC
few,NA,TRBV3-1,TRBJ1-6,CASSQARIGSYNSPLHF,TGTGCCAGCAGCCAAGCTAGGATCGGCTCCTATAATTCACCCCTCCACTTT
NA,TRBD1,TRBV5-1,TRBJ2-5,CASSLDRDRGQVTQYF,TGCGCCAGCAGCTTGGACAGGGACAGGGGGCAAGTGACCCAGTACTTC
few,TRBD1,TRBV11-2,TRBJ2-1,CASSTTTGGGYNEQFF,TGTGCCAGCAGCACTACGACAGGGGGGGGATACAATGAGCAGTTCTTC
few,TRBD1,TRBV5-1,TRBJ2-6,CASSETGGTLSGANVLTF,TGCGCCAGCAGCGAGACAGGGGGCACATTATCTGGGGCCAACGTCCTGACTTTC
few,NA,TRBV6-6,TRBJ2-2,CASRQGHAGELFF,TGTGCCAGCAGGCAGGGGCACGCCGGGGAGCTGTTTTTT
NA,TRBD1,TRBV29-1,TRBJ2-5,CSVEDTKQGAPETQYF,TGCAGCGTTGAAGATACCAAACAGGGGGCTCCAGAGACCCAGTACTTC
many,NA,TRBV11-2,TRBJ1-2,CASSLGHQAHTF,TGTGCCAGCAGCTTAGGGCACCAAGCCCACACCTTC
NA,TRBD1,TRBV7-7,TRBJ2-3,CASSRSGTGHDTQYF,TGTGCTAGCAGCCGCTCCGGGACAGGGCATGATACGCAGTATTTT
NA,NA,TRBV11-2,TRBJ2-7,CASRVPGYEQYF,TGTGCCAGCAGGGTCCCCGGCTACGAGCAGTACTTC
few,TRBD1,TRBV5-1,TRBJ1-2,CASRYDRDDGYTF,TGCGCCAGCAGGTATGACAGGGACGATGGCTACACCTTC
NA,NA,TRBV6-5,TRBJ1-3,CASRGIGNTIYF,TGTGCCAGCAGGGGCATAGGAAACACCATATATTTT
NA,NA,TRBV9,TRBJ2-1,CASSAGGSGYNEQFF,TGTGCCAGCAGCGCCGGTGGTAGCGGTTACAATGAGCAGTTCTTC
few,NA,TRBV28,TRBJ2-1,CASSLGRFGQGRNNEQFF,TGTGCCAGCAGTTTAGGGCGTTTTGGGCAGGGACGTAACAATGAGCAGTTCTTC
NA,NA,TRBV7-6,TRBJ2-7,CASLGEGEYLGEQYF,TGTGCCAGCCTTGGAGAGGGCGAGTATCTAGGAGAGCAGTACTTC
few,NA,TRBV11-2,TRBJ2-7,CASSLVAWSSYEQYF,TGTGCCAGCAGCTTAGTGGCCTGGAGCTCCTACGAGCAGTACTTC
NA,NA,TRBV7-9,TRBJ2-7,CASSLVLGAIGEQYF,TGTGCCAGCAGCTTAGTGCTGGGGGCAATCGGCGAGCAGTACTTC
many,TRBD1,TRBV7-2,TRBJ2-2,CASSLRQGAGELFF,TGTGCCAGCAGCTTACGGCAGGGGGCAGGGGAGCTGTTTTTT
few,NA,TRBV11-1,TRBJ2-7,CASSLPKGDYGSSSYEQYF,TGTGCCAGCAGCTTGCCCAAGGGGGATTACGGTTCGAGCTCCTACGAGCAGTACTTC
many,NA,TRBV4-2,TRBJ1-3,CASSQGPAASGNTIYF,TGTGCCAGCAGCCAAGGCCCCGCAGCCTCTGGAAACACCATATATTTT
NA,TRBD1,TRBV18,TRBJ1-4,CASSPQGQVNEKLFF,TGTGCCAGCTCACCGCAGGGACAGGTTAATGAAAAACTGTTTTTT
few,NA,TRBV9,TRBJ1-2,CASSGSPGYGYTF,TGTGCCAGCAGCGGATCACCGGGCTATGGCTACACCTTC
NA,TRBD1,TRBV20-1,TRBJ2-1,CSAPDRVGNEQFF,TGCAGTGCCCCGGACAGGGTTGGGAATGAGCAGTTCTTC
NA,TRBD1,TRBV7-6,TRBJ2-7,CASSRYDRGVHEQYF,TGTGCCAGCAGTCGATACGACAGGGGGGTCCACGAGCAGTACTTC
NA,NA,TRBV4-1,TRBJ1-5,CASSLFGGGQGQPQHF,TGCGCCAGCAGCCTATTTGGTGGGGGGCAAGGGCAGCCCCAGCATTTT
few,NA,TRBV20-1,TRBJ2-3,CSARGIPGSFTDTQYF,TGCAGTGCTAGAGGCATTCCAGGCAGCTTCACAGATACGCAGTATTTT
few,NA,TRBV28,TRBJ2-7,CASSPRTIVTYEQYF,TGTGCCAGCAGTCCGAGGACTATAGTAACCTACGAGCAGTACTTC
few,TRBD2,TRBV20-1,TRBJ2-1,CSARVLAGGQEVYNEQFF,TGCAGTGCTAGAGTGCTAGCGGGGGGTCAGGAGGTATACAATGAGCAGTTCTTC
many,NA,TRBV6-1,TRBJ1-1,CASKTPPNTEAFF,TGTGCCAGTAAGACCCCCCCGAACACTGAAGCTTTCTTT
few,NA,TRBV28,TRBJ2-1,CASSSPARSSYNEQFF,TGTGCCAGCAGTTCCCCCGCCAGAAGCTCCTACAATGAGCAGTTCTTC
NA,TRBD1,TRBV28,TRBJ2-7,CASSRPGTGADEQYF,TGTGCCAGCAGTAGGCCCGGGACAGGTGCGGACGAGCAGTACTTC
NA,NA,TRBV25-1,TRBJ2-3,CASSGPTDTQYF,TGTGCCAGCAGTGGGCCCACAGATACGCAGTATTTT
many,NA,TRBV28,TRBJ2-1,CASSFSSFFDEQFF,TGTGCCAGCAGTTTTTCTAGCTTCTTTGATGAGCAGTTCTTC
many,NA,TRBV5-1,TRBJ2-7,CASSFPGVEQYF,TGCGCCAGCAGCTTTCCGGGGGTCGAGCAGTACTTC
NA,NA,TRBV20-1,TRBJ2-3,CSARISSTDTQYF,TGCAGTGCCCGTATATCTAGCACAGATACGCAGTATTTT
NA,TRBD2,TRBV6-1,TRBJ2-1,CASSEWRTSGSIGNEQFF,TGTGCCAGCAGTGAATGGAGGACTAGCGGGAGTATCGGGAATGAGCAGTTCTTC
once,TRBD2,TRBV2,TRBJ2-1,CASSEAGGAYNEQFF,TGTGCCAGCAGTGAGGCGGGGGGAGCCTACAATGAGCAGTTCTTC
NA,NA,TRBV4-2,TRBJ2-5,CASSQDAQGQETQYF,TGTGCCAGCAGCCAAGATGCCCAGGGACAAGAGACCCAGTACTTC
few,TRBD1,TRBV7-2,TRBJ2-1,CASSLGGGLQFF,TGTGCCAGCAGCTTAGGAGGGGGCTTGCAGTTCTTC
NA,TRBD2,TRBV6-5,TRBJ2-3,CASSYLGLASADTQYF,TGTGCCAGCAGTTACCTGGGACTAGCGAGCGCAGATACGCAGTATTTT
many,NA,TRBV28,TRBJ2-1,CASSFSGTYNEQFF,TGTGCCAGCAGTTTTTCGGGGACCTACAATGAGCAGTTCTTC
NA,NA,TRBV5-1,TRBJ2-3,CASSGTPGRSRGDTQYF,TGCGCCAGCAGCGGAACACCGGGACGGTCCCGAGGCGATACGCAGTATTTT
few,TRBD2,TRBV7-2,TRBJ2-7,CASSLGTSGVYEQYF,TGTGCCAGCAGCTTAGGGACTAGCGGGGTCTACGAGCAGTACTTC
many,NA,TRBV9,TRBJ2-3,CASSSGGLRFDTQYF,TGTGCCAGCAGCTCAGGGGGACTACGGTTCGATACGCAGTATTTT
NA,TRBD2,TRBV5-4,TRBJ2-5,CASSLGLAGVDQRYQETQYF,TGTGCCAGCAGCCTGGGACTAGCGGGGGTAGACCAGAGATACCAAGAGACCCAGTACTTC
few,NA,TRBV20-1,TRBJ1-5,CSAREGRGDQPQHF,TGCAGTGCTAGAGAGGGTCGGGGGGATCAGCCCCAGCATTTT
few,NA,TRBV10-1,TRBJ1-2,CASSENRDGSGYTF,TGCGCCAGCAGTGAAAACAGGGACGGCTCTGGCTACACCTTC
NA,TRBD1,TRBV6-2/TRBV6-3,TRBJ1-3,CASSFADRGPGNTIYF,TGTGCCAGCAGCTTCGCGGACAGGGGGCCTGGAAACACCATATATTTT
many,NA,TRBV20-1,TRBJ2-5,CSARDGGARFGETQYF,TGCAGTGCTAGAGATGGCGGGGCGCGGTTTGGAGAGACCCAGTACTTC